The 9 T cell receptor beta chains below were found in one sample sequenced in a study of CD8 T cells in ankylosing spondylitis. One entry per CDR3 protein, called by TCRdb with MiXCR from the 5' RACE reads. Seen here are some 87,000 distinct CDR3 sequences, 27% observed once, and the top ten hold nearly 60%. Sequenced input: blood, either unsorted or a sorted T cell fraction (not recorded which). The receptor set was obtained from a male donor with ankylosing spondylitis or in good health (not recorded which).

This chain's CDR3 is CASNRGDGDTEAFF. In DNA, the CDR3 is TGCGCCAGCAATCGGGGGGATGGCGACACTGAAGCTTTCTTT. The V call is TRBV5-1, the J call TRBJ1-1, with D tentatively TRBD1 (5 bases). This CDR3 spans 14 amino acids. V dropped 6 bases and J dropped 3 bases, with 15 bases sitting between them. The V gene's germline CDR1 is SGHRS and CDR2 YFSETQ.

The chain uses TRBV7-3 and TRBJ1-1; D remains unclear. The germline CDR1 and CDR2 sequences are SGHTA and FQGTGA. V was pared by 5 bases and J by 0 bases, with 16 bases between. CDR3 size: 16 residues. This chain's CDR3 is CASSQKGGLVNTEAFF. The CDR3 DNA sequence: TGTGCCAGCAGCCAAAAGGGTGGGTTGGTGAACACTGAAGCTTTCTTT.

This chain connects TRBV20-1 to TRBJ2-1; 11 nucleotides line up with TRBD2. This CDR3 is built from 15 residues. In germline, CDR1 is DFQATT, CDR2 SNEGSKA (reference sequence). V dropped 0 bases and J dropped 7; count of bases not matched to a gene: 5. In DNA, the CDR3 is TGCAGTGCTAGAGATAGCGGGAGGGCCGGTAATGAGCAGTTCTTC. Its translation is CSARDSGRAGNEQFF.

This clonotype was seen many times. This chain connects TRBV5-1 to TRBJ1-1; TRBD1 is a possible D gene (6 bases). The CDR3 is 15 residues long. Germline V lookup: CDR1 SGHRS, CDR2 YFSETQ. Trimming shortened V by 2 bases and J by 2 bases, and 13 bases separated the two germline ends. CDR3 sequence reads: CASSLRPGQNTEAFF. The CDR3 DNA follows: TGCGCCAGCAGCTTACGCCCGGGACAAAACACTGAAGCTTTCTTT.

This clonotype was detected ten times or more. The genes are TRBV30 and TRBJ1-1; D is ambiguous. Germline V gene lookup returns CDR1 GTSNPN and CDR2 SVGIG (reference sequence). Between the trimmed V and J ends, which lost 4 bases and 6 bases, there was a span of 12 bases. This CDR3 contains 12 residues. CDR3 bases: TGTGCCTGGACAAAGGGCCAAGCTGAAGCTTTCTTT. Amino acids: CAWTKGQAEAFF.

This chain's CDR3 is CASSLMEETQYF. The CDR3 DNA sequence: TGTGCCAGCAGCTTAATGGAAGAGACCCAGTACTTC. This rearrangement joins TRBV7-6 to TRBJ2-5; no clear D. The CDR3 is 12 residues long. With 2 bases removed from V and 3 bases from J, the gap between germline ends came to 4 bases. Germline V gene sequence: CDR1 SGHVS, CDR2 FNYEAQ. The variable domain in full, with the rest retrieved from reference TRBV7-6 and TRBJ2-5, is GAGVSQSPRYKVTKRGQDVALRCDPISGHVSLYWYRQALGQGPEFLTYFNYEAQQDKSGLPNDRFSAERPEGSISTLTIQRTEQRDSAMYRCASSLMEETQYFGPGTRLLVL.

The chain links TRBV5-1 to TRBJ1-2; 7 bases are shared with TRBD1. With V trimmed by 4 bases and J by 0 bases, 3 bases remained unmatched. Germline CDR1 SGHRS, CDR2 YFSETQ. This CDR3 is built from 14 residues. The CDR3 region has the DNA TGCGCCAGCAGCCAAGGGGGCTCTAACTATGGCTACACCTTC. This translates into CASSQGGSNYGYTF.

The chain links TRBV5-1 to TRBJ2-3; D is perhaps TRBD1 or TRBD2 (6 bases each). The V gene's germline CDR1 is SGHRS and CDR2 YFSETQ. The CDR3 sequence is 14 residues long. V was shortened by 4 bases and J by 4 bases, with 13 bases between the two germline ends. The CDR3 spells CASSTRGGADTQYF. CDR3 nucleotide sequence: TGCGCCAGCAGCACCAGGGGAGGCGCAGATACGCAGTATTTT. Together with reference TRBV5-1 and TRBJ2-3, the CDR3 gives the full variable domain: KAGVTQTPRYLIKTRGQQVTLSCSPISGHRSVSWYQQTPGQGLQFLFEYFSETQRNKGNFPGRFSGRQFSNSRSEMNVSTLELGDSALYLCASSTRGGADTQYFGPGTRLTVL.

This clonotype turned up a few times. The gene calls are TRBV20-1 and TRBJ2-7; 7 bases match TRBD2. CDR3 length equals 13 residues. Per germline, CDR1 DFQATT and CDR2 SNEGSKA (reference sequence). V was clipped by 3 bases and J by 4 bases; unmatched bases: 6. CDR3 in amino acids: CSASGTTFYEQYV. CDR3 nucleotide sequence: TGCAGTGCTAGCGGGACTACCTTTTACGAGCAGTACGTC.